A selection of T cell receptor beta chains follows, all from one sample in a study of graft-versus-host responses after intestinal transplantation. The protocol was immunoSEQ multiplex PCR, while the TCRdb copy is restricted to in-frame clones and leaves out a portion. This table has 41,000 or so clones, approximately 95% appearing once. For these TCRs, the target antigens are not known. This specimen consisted of unstimulated CD8+ T cells sorted from spleen or lymph node cells, obtained before transplant. The origin of the receptors is a human donor who was the organ donor for an intestinal transplant. CDR3s include the opening cysteine and the closing phenylalanine or tryptophan. The D gene is left open where the match is weak. Rows may omit the clone size; those that give it use once, few, many or a size class.

abundance	d_gene	v_gene	j_gene	CDR3nt	CDR3aa
NA	TRBD1	TRBV6-5	TRBJ1-3	TGTGCCAGCAGTACAGGGGACTCTGGAAACACCATATATTTT	CASSTGDSGNTIYF
NA	NA	TRBV14	TRBJ2-5	TGTGCCAGCAGCCAAGACGGCCGTGTCTGGGAGTACCAAGAGACCCGGTACTTC	CASSQDGRVWEYQETRYF
NA	TRBD2	TRBV4-3	TRBJ2-3	TGCGCCAGCAGCTTCCGCCGGACTAGCGGGGGAGGGGATACGCAGTATTTT	CASSFRRTSGGGDTQYF
once	NA	TRBV6-1	TRBJ1-1	TGTGCCAGTTGCGGCAGCGGTGAAGCTTTCTTT	CASCGSGEAFF
once	NA	TRBV19	TRBJ1-2	TGTGCCAGTAGTAGCCAAGAAACCTATGGCTACACCTTC	CASSSQETYGYTF
NA	NA	TRBV6-5	TRBJ1-4	TGTGCCAGCAGGGGACCGCCAAGGGAAAAACTGTTTTTT	CASRGPPREKLFF
NA	NA	TRBV6-5	TRBJ2-7	TGTGCCAGCAGTTACGGACCCGGCTACGAGCAGTACTTC	CASSYGPGYEQYF
NA	NA	TRBV10-2	TRBJ2-2	TGCGCCAGCAGTTGGGACATTTCGAACACCGGGGAGCTGTTTTTT	CASSWDISNTGELFF
NA	NA	TRBV29-1	TRBJ2-7	TGCAGCGTTACGGGGACCGAGCAGTACTTC	CSVTGTEQYF
NA	NA	TRBV5-6	TRBJ2-5	TGTGCCAGCAGCTTGGTTCCGGAAGAGACCCAGTACTTC	CASSLVPEETQYF
NA	NA	TRBV6-5	TRBJ2-7	TGTGCCAGCAGGCCCGGGCCCCTTTCGGGCGAGCAGTACTTC	CASRPGPLSGEQYF
NA	TRBD2	TRBV5-4	TRBJ2-3	TGTGCCAGCAGCTTTAGCGGGGGGGCCGTGGATACGCAGTATTTT	CASSFSGGAVDTQYF
once	TRBD1	TRBV30	TRBJ1-5	TGTGCCTGGAGTGTACAGGGGGCCAATCAGCCCCAGCATTTT	CAWSVQGANQPQHF
NA	NA	TRBV11-2	TRBJ2-1	TGTGCCAGCAGCTTACACCTCTACAATGAGCAGTTCTTC	CASSLHLYNEQFF
NA	NA	TRBV29-1	TRBJ2-1	TGCAGCGTTCACCACAGGACCTTATACAATGAGCAGTTCTTC	CSVHHRTLYNEQFF
once	NA	TRBV5-1	TRBJ1-2	TGCGCCAGCAGCACGGGAGTTTCGGACGGCTATGGCTACACCTTC	CASSTGVSDGYGYTF
NA	TRBD2	TRBV6-5	TRBJ2-5	TGTGCCAGCAGTCACCCGACTAGCGGGCATGAGACCCAGTACTTC	CASSHPTSGHETQYF
NA	TRBD1	TRBV27	TRBJ1-1	TGTGCCAGCAGGGGGAGGGGACAGGGGGACACTGAAGCTTTCTTT	CASRGRGQGDTEAFF
NA	NA	TRBV2	TRBJ2-1	TGTGCCAGCAGTGAGTTAGTGGGGAGTGAGCAGTTCTTC	CASSELVGSEQFF
NA	NA	TRBV4-2	TRBJ2-3	TGTGCCAGCAGCGGGGGCAGCACAGATACGCAGTATTTT	CASSGGSTDTQYF
NA	NA	TRBV4-3	TRBJ2-1	TGCGCCAGCAGCCAAGATAAGGGTAGCTCCTACAATGAGCAGTTCTTC	CASSQDKGSSYNEQFF
NA	NA	TRBV4-1	TRBJ2-5	TGCGCCAGCAGCCAAGTAGGGGCTTGGGAGGGGGCTCGTGAGACCCAGTACTTC	CASSQVGAWEGARETQYF
NA	NA	TRBV2	TRBJ2-7	TGTGCCAGCAGTCCCAGGGGGGAATACTCCTACGAGCAGTACTTC	CASSPRGEYSYEQYF
once	NA	TRBV5-6	TRBJ2-7	TGTGCCAGCCGAAAAAAGGAGGTTTTCTCCTACGAGCAGTACTTC	CASRKKEVFSYEQYF
NA	NA	TRBV2	TRBJ2-5	TGTGCCAGCGGGGTCCGCCTGTACCAAGAGACCCAGTACTTC	CASGVRLYQETQYF
NA	TRBD2	TRBV6-4	TRBJ2-3	TGTGCCAGCAGTGAAGGAGAGCGGGACCGTCGGTATTTT	CASSEGERDRRYF
NA	TRBD1	TRBV7-9	TRBJ2-1	TGTGCCAGCAGCCTTGAGACAGGGCCCTACAATGAGCAGTTCTTC	CASSLETGPYNEQFF
NA	TRBD1	TRBV9	TRBJ1-2	TGTGCCAGCAGCGTAGACCCGGGACAGGGTAGCCCGGTCTATGGCTACACCTTC	CASSVDPGQGSPVYGYTF
NA	TRBD2	TRBV4-1	TRBJ2-2	TGCGCCAGCAGTTTTGGGGTAGCGGGGGCGGGGGAGCTGTTTTTT	CASSFGVAGAGELFF
NA	TRBD2	TRBV4-2	TRBJ2-7	TGTGCCAGCAGCCCCCATGCCCCGGGACTATCCTACGAGCAGTACTTC	CASSPHAPGLSYEQYF
NA	TRBD2	TRBV7-9	TRBJ2-7	TGTGCCAGCAGCTCGGCTAGCGGGGGGATATACTCCTACGAGCAGTACTTC	CASSSASGGIYSYEQYF
NA	TRBD1	TRBV2	TRBJ2-1	TGTGCTGGCCGGGACAGGGGATACAATGAGCAGTTCTTC	CAGRDRGYNEQFF
NA	NA	TRBV23-1	TRBJ2-5	TGCGCCAGCCGGAGTACAGGGATGCAAGAGACCCAGTACTTC	CASRSTGMQETQYF
NA	NA	TRBV29-1	TRBJ1-3	TGCAGCGTTGCACACTCTGGAAACACCATATATTTT	CSVAHSGNTIYF
NA	NA	TRBV4-1	TRBJ1-1	TGCGCCAGCAGCCAAGCGTTGACGAACACTGAAGCTTTCTTT	CASSQALTNTEAFF
NA	NA	TRBV20-1	TRBJ2-3	TGCAGTGCAACTCAGGGTGTTGCGCAGTATTTT	CSATQGVAQYF
NA	NA	TRBV6-5	TRBJ2-7	TGTGCCAGCAGTTACTCGCACTACGAGCAGTACTTC	CASSYSHYEQYF
once	NA	TRBV4-3	TRBJ2-5	TGCGCCAGCAGCTCAGGGGGGGGGCAAGAGACCCAGTACTTC	CASSSGGGQETQYF
NA	TRBD2	TRBV19	TRBJ2-1	TGTGCCAGTAGTCCGACTAGCGGGGGGCTTCATGAGCAGTTCTTC	CASSPTSGGLHEQFF
NA	NA	TRBV10-3	TRBJ1-6	TGTGCCATCAGTGAAAGTTTGGCACTGCGTAATTCACCCCTCCACTTT	CAISESLALRNSPLHF
NA	NA	TRBV7-8	TRBJ1-2	TGTGCCAGCAGCTTAGGATTCGGCACTAACTATGGCTACACCTTC	CASSLGFGTNYGYTF
NA	TRBD2	TRBV6-4	TRBJ2-7	TGTGCCAGCAGTGAGAGCGGGGGGACCTACGAGCAGTACTTC	CASSESGGTYEQYF
NA	NA	TRBV5-1	TRBJ2-7	TGCGCCAGCAGGCCGGGACTGAGCTACGAGCAGTACTTC	CASRPGLSYEQYF
NA	NA	TRBV28	TRBJ2-1	TGCGCCAGCAGTCCACTAGCCCACAAGGCCAATTACAATGAGCAGTTCTTC	CASSPLAHKANYNEQFF
NA	NA	TRBV7-2	TRBJ2-3	TGTGCCAGCAGCTTTACTCCGGGAGATACGCAGTATTTT	CASSFTPGDTQYF
NA	NA	TRBV5-1	TRBJ1-2	TGCGCCAGCAGCTCCGATCCTTGGTTACACCGAAACTATGGCTACACCTTC	CASSSDPWLHRNYGYTF
NA	TRBD2	TRBV19	TRBJ2-2	TGTGCCAGTAGTATCACTAGCGGGGGTCTTTATAACGGGGAGCTGTTTTTT	CASSITSGGLYNGELFF
NA	TRBD2	TRBV9	TRBJ2-5	TGTGCCAGCAGCGGGACTAGCGGGGGGCAAGAGACCCAGTACTTC	CASSGTSGGQETQYF
NA	NA	TRBV4-1	TRBJ2-7	TGCGCCAGCAGCCGAGCAGCTAGACTTGGCCACGAGCAGTACTTC	CASSRAARLGHEQYF
NA	NA	TRBV11-3	TRBJ1-2	TGTGCCAGCAGCTTAGATCCGGGAGTGAACTATGGCTACACCTTC	CASSLDPGVNYGYTF
NA	TRBD2	TRBV19	TRBJ2-7	TGTGCCAGTAGTATGCTAGCGGGCTTCTACGAGCAGTACTTC	CASSMLAGFYEQYF
NA	TRBD2	TRBV7-2	TRBJ2-1	TGTGCCAGCAGCTGGCTGTCGGGAGGCTACAATGAGCAGTTCTTC	CASSWLSGGYNEQFF
NA	TRBD1	TRBV4-2	TRBJ2-7	TGTGCCAGCAGCCCCCGGGACAGGGTTTACGAGCAGTACTTC	CASSPRDRVYEQYF
NA	NA	TRBV5-4	TRBJ2-2	TGTGCCAGCAGCTTTACAGGGTTCGTCGGGGAGCTGTTTTTT	CASSFTGFVGELFF